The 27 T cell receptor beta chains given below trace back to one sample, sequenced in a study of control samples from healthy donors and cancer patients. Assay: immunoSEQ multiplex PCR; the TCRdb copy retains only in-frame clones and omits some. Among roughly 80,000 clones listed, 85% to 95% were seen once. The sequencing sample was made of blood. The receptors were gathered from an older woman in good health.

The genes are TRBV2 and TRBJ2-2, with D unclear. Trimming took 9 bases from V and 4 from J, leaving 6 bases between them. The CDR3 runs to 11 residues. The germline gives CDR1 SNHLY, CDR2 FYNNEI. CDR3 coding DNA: TGTGCCAGTTCGGGCACCGGGGAGCTGTTTTTT. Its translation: CASSGTGELFF.

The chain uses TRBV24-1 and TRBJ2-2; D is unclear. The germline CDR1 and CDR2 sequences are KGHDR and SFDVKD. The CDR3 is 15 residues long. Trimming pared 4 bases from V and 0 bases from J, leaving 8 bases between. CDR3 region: CATSDPGANTGELFF. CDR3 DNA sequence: TGTGCCACCAGTGACCCTGGGGCGAACACCGGGGAGCTGTTTTTT.

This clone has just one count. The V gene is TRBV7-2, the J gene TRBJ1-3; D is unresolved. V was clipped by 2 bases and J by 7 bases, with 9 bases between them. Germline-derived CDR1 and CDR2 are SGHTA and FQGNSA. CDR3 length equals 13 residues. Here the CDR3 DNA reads TGTGCCAGCAGCTTAATCCCTTCGAACACCATATATTTT. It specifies CASSLIPSNTIYF.

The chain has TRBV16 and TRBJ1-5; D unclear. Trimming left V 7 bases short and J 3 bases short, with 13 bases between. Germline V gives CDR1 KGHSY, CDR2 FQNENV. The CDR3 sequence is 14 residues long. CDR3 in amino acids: CASTPGVFNQPQHF. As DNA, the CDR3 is TGTGCCAGCACACCGGGTGTTTTCAATCAGCCCCAGCATTTT.

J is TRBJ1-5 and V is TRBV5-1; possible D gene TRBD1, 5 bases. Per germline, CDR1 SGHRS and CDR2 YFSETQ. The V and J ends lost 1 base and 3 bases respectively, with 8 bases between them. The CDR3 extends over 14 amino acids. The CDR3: CASSLWGDNQPQHF. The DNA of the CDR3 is TGCGCCAGCAGCTTGTGGGGGGACAATCAGCCCCAGCATTTT.

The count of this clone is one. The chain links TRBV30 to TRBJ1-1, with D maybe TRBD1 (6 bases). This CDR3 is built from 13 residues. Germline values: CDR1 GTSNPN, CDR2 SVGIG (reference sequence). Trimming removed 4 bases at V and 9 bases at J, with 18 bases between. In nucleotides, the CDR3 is TGTGCCTGGAACAGGGAAGTTCCACTTAAAGCTTTCTTT. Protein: CAWNREVPLKAFF.

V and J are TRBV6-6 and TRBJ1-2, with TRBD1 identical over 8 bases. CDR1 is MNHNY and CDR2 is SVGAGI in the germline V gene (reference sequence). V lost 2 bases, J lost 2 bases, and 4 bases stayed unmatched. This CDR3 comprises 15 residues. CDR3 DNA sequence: TGTGCCAGCAGTTACGACAGGGGCGGGAACTATGGCTACACCTTC. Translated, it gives CASSYDRGGNYGYTF.

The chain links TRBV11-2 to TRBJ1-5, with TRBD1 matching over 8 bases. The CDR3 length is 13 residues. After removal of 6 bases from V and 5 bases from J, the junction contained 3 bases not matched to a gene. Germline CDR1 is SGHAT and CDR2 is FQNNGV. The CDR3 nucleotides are TGTGCCAGCAGTACAGGGGGGGATCAGCCCCAGCATTTT. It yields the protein CASSTGGDQPQHF.

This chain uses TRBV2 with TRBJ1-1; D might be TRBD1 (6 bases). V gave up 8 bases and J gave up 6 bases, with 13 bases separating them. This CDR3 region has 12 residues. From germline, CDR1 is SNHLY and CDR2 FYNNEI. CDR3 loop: CASGEGGSEAFF. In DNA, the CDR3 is TGTGCCAGCGGGGAGGGGGGCTCTGAAGCTTTCTTT.

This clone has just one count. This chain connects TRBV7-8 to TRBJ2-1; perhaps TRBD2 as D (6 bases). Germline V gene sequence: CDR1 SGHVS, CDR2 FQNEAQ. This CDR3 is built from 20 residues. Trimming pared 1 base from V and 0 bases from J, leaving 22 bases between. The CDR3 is CASSLVERGSGESSYNEQFF. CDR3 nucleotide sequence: TGTGCCAGCAGCTTAGTTGAGAGGGGATCGGGGGAAAGCTCCTACAATGAGCAGTTCTTC.

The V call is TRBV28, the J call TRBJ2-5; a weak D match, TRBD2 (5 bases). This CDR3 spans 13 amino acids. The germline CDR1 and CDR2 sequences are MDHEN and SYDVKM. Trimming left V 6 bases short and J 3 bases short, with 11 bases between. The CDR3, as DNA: TGTGCCAGCAGCAGGTCCGGGAAAGAGACCCAGTACTTC. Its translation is CASSRSGKETQYF.

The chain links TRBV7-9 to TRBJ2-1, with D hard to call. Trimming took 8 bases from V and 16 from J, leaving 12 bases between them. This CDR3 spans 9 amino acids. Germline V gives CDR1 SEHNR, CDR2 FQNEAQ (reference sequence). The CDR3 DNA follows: TGTGCCAGCGGGAACCCCCTATTCTTC. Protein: CASGNPLFF.

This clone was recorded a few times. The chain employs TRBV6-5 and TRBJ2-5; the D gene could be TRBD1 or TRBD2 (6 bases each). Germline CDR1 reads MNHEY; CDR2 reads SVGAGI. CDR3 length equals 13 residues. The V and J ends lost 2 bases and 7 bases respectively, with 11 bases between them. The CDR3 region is CASSYGGTRTQYF. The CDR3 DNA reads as TGTGCCAGCAGTTACGGCGGGACAAGGACCCAGTACTTC.

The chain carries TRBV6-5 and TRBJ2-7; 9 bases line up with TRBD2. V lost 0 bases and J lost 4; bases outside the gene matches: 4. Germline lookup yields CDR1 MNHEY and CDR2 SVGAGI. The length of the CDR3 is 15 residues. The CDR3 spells CASSYSSGSIYEQYF. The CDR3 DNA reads TGTGCCAGCAGTTACTCTAGCGGGAGTATATACGAGCAGTACTTC.

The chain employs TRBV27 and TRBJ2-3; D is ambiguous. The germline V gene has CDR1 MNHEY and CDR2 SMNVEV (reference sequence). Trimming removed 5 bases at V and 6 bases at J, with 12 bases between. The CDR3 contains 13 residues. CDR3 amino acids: CASSPAGRDTQYF. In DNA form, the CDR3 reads TGTGCCAGCAGTCCCGCCGGGCGGGATACGCAGTATTTT.

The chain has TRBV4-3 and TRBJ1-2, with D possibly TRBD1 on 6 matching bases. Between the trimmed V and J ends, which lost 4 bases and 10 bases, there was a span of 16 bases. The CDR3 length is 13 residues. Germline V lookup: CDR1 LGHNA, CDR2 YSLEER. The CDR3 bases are TGCGCCAGCAGCCTCCGGGGGGCCGTTTCCTACACCTTC. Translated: CASSLRGAVSYTF.

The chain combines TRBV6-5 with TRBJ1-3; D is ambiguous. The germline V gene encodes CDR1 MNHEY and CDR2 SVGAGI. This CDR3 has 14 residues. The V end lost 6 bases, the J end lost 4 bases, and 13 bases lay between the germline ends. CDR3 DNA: TGTGCCAGCAGGTCCCCTTTGGTCGGAAACACCATATATTTT. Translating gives CASRSPLVGNTIYF.

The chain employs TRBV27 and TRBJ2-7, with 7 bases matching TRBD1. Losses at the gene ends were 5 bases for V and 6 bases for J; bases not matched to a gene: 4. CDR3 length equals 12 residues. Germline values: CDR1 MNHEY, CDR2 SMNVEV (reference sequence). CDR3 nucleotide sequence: TGTGCCAGCAGTCATAGACAGGGCGAGCAGTACTTC. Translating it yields CASSHRQGEQYF.

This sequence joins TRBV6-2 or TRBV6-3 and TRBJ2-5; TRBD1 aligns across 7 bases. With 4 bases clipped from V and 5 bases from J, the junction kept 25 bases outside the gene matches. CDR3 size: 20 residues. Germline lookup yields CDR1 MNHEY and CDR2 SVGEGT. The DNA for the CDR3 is TGTGCCAGCAGTTTGATGATTGGGGACAGATATATTAGTCAGTCGGAGACCCAGTACTTC. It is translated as CASSLMIGDRYISQSETQYF.

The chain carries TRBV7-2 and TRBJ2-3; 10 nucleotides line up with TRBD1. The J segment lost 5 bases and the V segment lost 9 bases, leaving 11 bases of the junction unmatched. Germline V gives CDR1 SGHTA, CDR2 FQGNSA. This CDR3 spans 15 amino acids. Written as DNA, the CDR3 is TGTGCCAGAATGGGGACAGGGGCGCCTGGAGATACGCAGTATTTT. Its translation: CARMGTGAPGDTQYF.

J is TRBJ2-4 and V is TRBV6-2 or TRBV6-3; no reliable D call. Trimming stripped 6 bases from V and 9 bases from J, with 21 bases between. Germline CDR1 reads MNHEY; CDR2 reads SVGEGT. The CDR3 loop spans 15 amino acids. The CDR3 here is CASSPPRPGLGIQYF. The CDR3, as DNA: TGTGCCAGCAGCCCCCCCCGTCCGGGCCTCGGCATTCAGTACTTC.

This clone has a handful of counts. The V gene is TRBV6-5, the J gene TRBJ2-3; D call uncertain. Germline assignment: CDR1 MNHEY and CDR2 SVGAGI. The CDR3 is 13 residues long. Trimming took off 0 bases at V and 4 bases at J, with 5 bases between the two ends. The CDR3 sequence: CASSYSIADTQYF. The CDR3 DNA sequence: TGTGCCAGCAGTTACTCGATTGCAGATACGCAGTATTTT.

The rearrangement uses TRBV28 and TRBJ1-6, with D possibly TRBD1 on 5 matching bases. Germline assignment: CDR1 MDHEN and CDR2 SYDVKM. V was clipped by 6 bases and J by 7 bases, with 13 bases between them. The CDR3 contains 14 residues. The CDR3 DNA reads TGTGCCAGCAGCCCGATCGGGGACAATTCACCCCTCCACTTT. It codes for CASSPIGDNSPLHF.

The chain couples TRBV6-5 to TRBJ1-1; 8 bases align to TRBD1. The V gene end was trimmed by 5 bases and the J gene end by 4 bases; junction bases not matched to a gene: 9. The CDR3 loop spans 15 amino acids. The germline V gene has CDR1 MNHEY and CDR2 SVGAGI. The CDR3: CASSIYSGGGTEAFF. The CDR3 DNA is TGTGCCAGCAGTATATACTCAGGGGGCGGCACTGAAGCTTTCTTT.

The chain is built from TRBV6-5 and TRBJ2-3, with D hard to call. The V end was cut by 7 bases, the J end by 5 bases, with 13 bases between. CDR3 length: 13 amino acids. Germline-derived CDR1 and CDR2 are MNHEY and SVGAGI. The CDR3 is CASKIVGVDTQYF. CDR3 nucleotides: TGTGCCAGCAAGATAGTTGGGGTAGATACGCAGTATTTT.

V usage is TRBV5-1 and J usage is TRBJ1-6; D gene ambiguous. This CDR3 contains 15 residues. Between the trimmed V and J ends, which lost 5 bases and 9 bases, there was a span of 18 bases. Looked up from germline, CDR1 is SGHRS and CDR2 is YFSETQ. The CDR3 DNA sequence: TGCGCCAGCAGTCCGATGGTGGAGGCGGGTTCACCCCTCCACTTT. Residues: CASSPMVEAGSPLHF.

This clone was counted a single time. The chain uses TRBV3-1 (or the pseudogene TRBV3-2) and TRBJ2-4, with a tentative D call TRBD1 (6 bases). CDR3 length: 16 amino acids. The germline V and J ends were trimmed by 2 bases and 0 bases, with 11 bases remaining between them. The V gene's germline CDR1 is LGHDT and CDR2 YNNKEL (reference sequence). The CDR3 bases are TGTGCCAGCAGCCAACCGGACAGATTAGCCAAAAACATTCAGTACTTC. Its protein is CASSQPDRLAKNIQYF.